This entry features one T cell receptor (beta chain) sequence. This sample is drawn from a study of blood T cell repertoires in COVID-19. Across the whole study: The cDNA or gDNA used as material had been derived from T cells, B-cell-depleted T cells, or PBMCs.

How the authors handled the data: Amplification with reference gene primers provided the estimates of nucleated cell counts. Assay: immunoSEQ multiplex PCR; the TCRdb copy retains only in-frame clones and omits some. V, J and clone size reflect that table, while D and trimming were determined from the DNA. The sample carries 220,000 or so clones, about 86% recorded once. Participant reports of clinical history set cohort assignment. The CDR3 runs 15 residues. The germline V and J ends were trimmed by 4 bases and 4 bases, with 16 bases remaining between them. CDR1 and CDR2 (germline): SEHNR, FQNEAQ (reference sequence).

Sequencing was performed on PBMCs or T cells enriched from blood (not recorded which). The source is a woman in her forties with acute COVID-19. The J gene is TRBJ1-2, the V gene TRBV7-9; D is perhaps TRBD1 (6 bases). The CDR3 sequence is CASSYKTGSPYGYTF. For the CDR3, the DNA is TGTGCCAGCAGCTACAAAACAGGGTCTCCCTATGGCTACACCTTC.